The entry that follows covers one TCR beta chain sequence. Produced via immunoSEQ multiplex PCR; TCRdb's table is partial and in-frame only. The data contain tens of thousands of clones, more than 75% of them singletons. V dropped 0 bases and J dropped 11; count of bases not matched to a gene: 11. This CDR3 comprises 16 residues. In germline, CDR1 is ENHRY, CDR2 SYGVKD. This sample stems from a study of OX40 agonist ivuxolimab in advanced cancers. The rearrangement links TRBV10-3 to TRBJ1-5, with 9 bases aligning to TRBD1. The material sequenced was CD4+ or CD8+ T cells sorted from blood, taken in a trial of the OX40 agonist ivuxolimab. This receptor was obtained from an adult with an advanced solid tumor such as melanoma, head and neck, liver or kidney cancer. CDR3 in amino acids: CAISESPATGGMTQHF. Here the CDR3 DNA reads TGTGCCATCAGTGAGTCACCCGCGACAGGGGGGATGACCCAGCATTTT.